The T cell receptor beta chain under discussion was sequenced for a study of T cell changes during pregnancy in multiple sclerosis (dated by TCRdb to the late 2010s). For context, the study as a whole: In women with multiple sclerosis, the researchers looked at how the T cell repertoire shifted as pregnancy progressed.

Receptor amplification or capture employed the immunoSEQ multiplex PCR assay. Sourced from immuneACCESS, this table was stored by TCRdb with only in-frame sequences that have V and J called. A share of the clones is absent; for the studies checked, an unresolved V gene accounts for under half, and the remainder has no known explanation. For this sample there are about 40,000 clones; nearly 90% appear just once. The ten largest clones take up 0.95% to 1.5% of the sample. Reading the germline V gene (reference sequence) gives CDR1 SGHNT and CDR2 YYREEE. The CDR3 runs 17 amino acids, cysteine and phenylalanine included. Just the 51-base CDR3 DNA is kept, in frame starting at base 1. The germline V end is reduced by 0 bases and the J end by 2 bases; junction bases left unmatched: 7. Details on this clone: Its cognate antigen has yet to be identified. Base qualities are not at hand, and no much larger clone is one base apart.

Here the chain combines TRBV5-4 and TRBJ2-3, with 9 bases in between that match TRBD2. This receptor was identified in a female donor with multiple sclerosis, enrolled in a pregnancy study. The sample here was CD4+ T cells from peripheral blood mononuclear cells, taken after pregnancy. The bases read TGTGCCAGCAGCTTGGGAGGGCTAGCGGGATACACAGATACGCAGTATTTT. Protein translation: CASSLGGLAGYTDTQYF.